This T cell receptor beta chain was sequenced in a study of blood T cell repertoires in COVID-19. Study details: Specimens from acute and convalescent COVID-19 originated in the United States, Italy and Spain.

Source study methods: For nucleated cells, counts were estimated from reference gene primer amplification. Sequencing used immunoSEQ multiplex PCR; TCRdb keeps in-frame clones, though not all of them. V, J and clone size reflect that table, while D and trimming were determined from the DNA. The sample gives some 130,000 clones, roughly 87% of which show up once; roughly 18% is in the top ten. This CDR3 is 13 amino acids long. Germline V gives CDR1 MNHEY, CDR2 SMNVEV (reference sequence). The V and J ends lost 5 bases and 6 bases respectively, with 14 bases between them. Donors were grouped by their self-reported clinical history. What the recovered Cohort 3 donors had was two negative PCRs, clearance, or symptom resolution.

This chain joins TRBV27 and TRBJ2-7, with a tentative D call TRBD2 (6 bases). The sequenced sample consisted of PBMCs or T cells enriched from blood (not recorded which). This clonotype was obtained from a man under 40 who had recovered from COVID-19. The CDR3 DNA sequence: TGTGCCAGCAGTCCGGGGACTTTGTTCGAGCAGTACTTC. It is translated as CASSPGTLFEQYF.